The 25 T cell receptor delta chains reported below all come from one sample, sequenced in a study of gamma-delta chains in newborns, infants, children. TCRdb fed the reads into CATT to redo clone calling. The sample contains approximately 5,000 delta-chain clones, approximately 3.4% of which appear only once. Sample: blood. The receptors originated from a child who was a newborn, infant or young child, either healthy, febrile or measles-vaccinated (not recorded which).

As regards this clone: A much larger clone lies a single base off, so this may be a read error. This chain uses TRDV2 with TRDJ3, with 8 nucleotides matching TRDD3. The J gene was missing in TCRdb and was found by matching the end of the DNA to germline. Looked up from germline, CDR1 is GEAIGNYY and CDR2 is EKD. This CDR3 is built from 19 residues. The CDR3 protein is CACDTVMGDASWDTRQMFF. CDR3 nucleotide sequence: TGTGCCTGCGACACCGTTATGGGGGATGCTTCCTGGGACACCCGACAGATGTTTTTC.

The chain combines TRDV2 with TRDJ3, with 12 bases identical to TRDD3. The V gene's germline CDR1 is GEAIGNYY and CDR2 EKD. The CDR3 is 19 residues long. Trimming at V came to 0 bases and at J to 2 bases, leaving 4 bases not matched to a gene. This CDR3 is CACDTVLGDTPWDTRQMFF. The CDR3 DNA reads TGTGCCTGTGACACCGTACTGGGGGATACCCCCTGGGACACCCGACAGATGTTTTTC.

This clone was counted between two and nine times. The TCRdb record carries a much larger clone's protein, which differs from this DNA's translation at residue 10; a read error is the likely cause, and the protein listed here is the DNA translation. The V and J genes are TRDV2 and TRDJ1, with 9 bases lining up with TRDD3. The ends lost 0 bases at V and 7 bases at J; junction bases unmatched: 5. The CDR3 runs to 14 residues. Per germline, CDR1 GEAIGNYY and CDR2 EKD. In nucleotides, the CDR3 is TGTGCCTGTGACACCCTGGGGATACGGGGTAAACTCATCTTT. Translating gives CACDTLGIRGKLIF.

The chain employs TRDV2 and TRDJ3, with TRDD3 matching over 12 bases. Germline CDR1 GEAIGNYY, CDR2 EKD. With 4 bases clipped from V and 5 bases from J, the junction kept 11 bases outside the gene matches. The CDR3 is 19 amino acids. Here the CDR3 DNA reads TGTGCCTGTGATATACTGGGGGATACAGATGGCCGGGACACCCGACAGATGTTTTTC. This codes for CACDILGDTDGRDTRQMFF.

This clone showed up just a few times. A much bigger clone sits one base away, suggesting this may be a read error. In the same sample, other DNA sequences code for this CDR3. CDR3 bases: TGTGCCTGTGACACCACTGGGGGCTCCTGGGACACCCGACAGATGTTTTTC. It specifies CACDTTGGSWDTRQMFF. V usage is TRDV2 and J usage is TRDJ3; TRDD3 agrees at 8 bases. CDR1 is GEAIGNYY, CDR2 EKD, per germline. J was trimmed by 0 bases and V by 0 bases; bases with no gene match: 0. The CDR3 runs 17 residues.

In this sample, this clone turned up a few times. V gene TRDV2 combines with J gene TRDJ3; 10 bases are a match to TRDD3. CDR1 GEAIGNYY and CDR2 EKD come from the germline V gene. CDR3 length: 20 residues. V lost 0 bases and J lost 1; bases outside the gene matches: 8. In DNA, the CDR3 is TGTGCCTGTGACACCGGCTTTGGGGGATACCCATCCTGGGACACCCGACAGATGTTTTTC. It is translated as CACDTGFGGYPSWDTRQMFF.

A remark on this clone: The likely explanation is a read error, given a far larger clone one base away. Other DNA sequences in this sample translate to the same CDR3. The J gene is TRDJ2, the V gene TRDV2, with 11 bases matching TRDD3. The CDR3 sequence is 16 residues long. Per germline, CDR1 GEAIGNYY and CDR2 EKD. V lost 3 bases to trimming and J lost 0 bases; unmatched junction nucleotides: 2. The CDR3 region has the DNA TGTGCCTGTGACGCACTGGGGGATACTTTGACAGCACAACTCTTCTTT. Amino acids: CACDALGDTLTAQLFF.

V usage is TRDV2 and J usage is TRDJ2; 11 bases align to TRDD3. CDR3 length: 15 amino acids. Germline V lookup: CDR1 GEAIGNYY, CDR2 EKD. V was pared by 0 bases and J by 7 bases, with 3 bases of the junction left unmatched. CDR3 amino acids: CACDTLGDTGAQLFF. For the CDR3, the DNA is TGTGCCTGTGACACCCTGGGGGATACAGGAGCACAACTCTTCTTT.

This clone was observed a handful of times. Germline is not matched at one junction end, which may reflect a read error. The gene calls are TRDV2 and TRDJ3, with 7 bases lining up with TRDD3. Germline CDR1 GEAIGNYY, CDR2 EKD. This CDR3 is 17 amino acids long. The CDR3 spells CACDGTGVSWDARQMFF. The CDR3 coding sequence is TGTGCCTGTGATGGGACTGGGGTATCCTGGGACGCCCGACAGATGTTTTTC.

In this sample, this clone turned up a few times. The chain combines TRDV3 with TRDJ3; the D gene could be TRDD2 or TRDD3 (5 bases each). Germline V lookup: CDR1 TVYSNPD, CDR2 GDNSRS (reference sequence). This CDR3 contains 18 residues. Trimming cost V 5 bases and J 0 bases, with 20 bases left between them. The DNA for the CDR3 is TGTGCCCCCTACCGGGGGGTCCCCAGCTCCTGGGACACCCGACAGATGTTTTTC. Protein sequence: CAPYRGVPSSWDTRQMFF. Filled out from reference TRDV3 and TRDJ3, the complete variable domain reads CDKVTQSSPDQTVASGSEVVLLCTYDTVYSNPDLFWYRIRPDYSFQFVFYGDNSRSEGADFTQGRFSVKHILTQKAFHLVISPVRTEDSATYYCAPYRGVPSSWDTRQMFFGTGIKLFVEP.

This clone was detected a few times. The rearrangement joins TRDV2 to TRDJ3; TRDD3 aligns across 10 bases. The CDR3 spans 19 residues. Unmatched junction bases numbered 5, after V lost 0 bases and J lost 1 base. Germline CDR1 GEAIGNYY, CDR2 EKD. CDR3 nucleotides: TGTGCCTGTGACACCGTTATGGGGGATACTTCCTGGGACACCCGACAGATGTTTTTC. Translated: CACDTVMGDTSWDTRQMFF.

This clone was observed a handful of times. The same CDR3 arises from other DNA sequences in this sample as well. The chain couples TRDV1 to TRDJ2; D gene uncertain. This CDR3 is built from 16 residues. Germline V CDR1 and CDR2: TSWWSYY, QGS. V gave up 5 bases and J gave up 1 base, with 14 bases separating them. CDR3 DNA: TGTGCTCTTGGGAAACCCGGGAGTGTTTTGACAGCACAACTCTTCTTT. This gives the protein CALGKPGSVLTAQLFF.

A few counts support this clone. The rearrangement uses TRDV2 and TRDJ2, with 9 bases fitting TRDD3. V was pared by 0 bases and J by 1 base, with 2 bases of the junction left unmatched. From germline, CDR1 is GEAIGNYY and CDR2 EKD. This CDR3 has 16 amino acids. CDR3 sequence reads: CACDTWGIYLTAQLFF. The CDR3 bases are TGTGCCTGTGACACCTGGGGGATATATTTGACAGCACAACTCTTCTTT.

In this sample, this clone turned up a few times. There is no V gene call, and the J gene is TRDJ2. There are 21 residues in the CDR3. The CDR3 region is CALGEWSGGGGGPPLTAQLFF. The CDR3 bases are TGTGCTCTTGGGGAATGGTCCGGGGGGGGTGGGGGTCCCCCTTTGACAGCACAACTCTTCTTT.

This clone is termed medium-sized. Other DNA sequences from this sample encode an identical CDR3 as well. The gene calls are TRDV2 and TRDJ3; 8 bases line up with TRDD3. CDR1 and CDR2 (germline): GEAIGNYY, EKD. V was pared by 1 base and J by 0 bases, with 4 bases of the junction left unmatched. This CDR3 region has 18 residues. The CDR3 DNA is TGTGCCTGTGACACTGGGGGATGGAGCTCCTGGGACACCCGACAGATGTTTTTC. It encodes CACDTGGWSSWDTRQMFF.

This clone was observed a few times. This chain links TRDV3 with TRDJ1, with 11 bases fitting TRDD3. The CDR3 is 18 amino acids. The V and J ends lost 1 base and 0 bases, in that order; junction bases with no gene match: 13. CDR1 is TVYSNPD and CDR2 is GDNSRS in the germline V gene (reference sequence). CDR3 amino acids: CAFKGVLLGDRYTDKLIF. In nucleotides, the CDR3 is TGTGCCTTTAAAGGGGTCCTACTGGGGGATAGGTACACCGATAAACTCATCTTT.

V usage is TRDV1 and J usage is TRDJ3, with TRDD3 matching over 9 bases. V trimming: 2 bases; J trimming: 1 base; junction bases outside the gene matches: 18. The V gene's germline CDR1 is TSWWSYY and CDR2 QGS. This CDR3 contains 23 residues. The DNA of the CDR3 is TGTGCTCTTGGGGAAAAAAGGGGGGGATACCCAAGAAAAGGGTCCTGGGACACCCGACAGATGTTTTTC. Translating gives CALGEKRGGYPRKGSWDTRQMFF.

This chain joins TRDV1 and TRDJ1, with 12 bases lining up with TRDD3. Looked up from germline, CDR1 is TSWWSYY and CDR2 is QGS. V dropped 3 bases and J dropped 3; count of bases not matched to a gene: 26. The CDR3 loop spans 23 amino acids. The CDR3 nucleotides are TGTGCTCTTGGGGACCGGTTCCTAACCAATACTAACCACTGGGGGATACCTTCCGATAAACTCATCTTT. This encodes CALGDRFLTNTNHWGIPSDKLIF.

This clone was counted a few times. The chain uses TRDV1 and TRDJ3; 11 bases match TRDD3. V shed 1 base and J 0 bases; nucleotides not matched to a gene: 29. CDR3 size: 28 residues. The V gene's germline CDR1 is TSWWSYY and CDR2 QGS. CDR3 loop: CALGEPHRANVLGDNIPGVSWDTRQMFF. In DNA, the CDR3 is TGTGCTCTTGGGGAACCCCATCGGGCGAATGTACTGGGGGATAATATCCCCGGTGTCTCCTGGGACACCCGACAGATGTTTTTC.

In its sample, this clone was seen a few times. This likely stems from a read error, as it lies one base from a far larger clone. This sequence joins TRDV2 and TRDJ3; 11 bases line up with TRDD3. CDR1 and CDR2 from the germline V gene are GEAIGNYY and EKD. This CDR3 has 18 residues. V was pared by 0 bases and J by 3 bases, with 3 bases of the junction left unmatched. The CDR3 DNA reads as TGTGCCTGTGACACCGTACTGGGGGATAACTGGGACACCCGACAGATGTTTTTC. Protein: CACDTVLGDNWDTRQMFF.

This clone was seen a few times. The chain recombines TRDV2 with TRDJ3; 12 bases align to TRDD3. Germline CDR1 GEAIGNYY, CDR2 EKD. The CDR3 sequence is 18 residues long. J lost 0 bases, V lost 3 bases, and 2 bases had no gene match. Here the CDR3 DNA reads TGTGCCTGTGACTCTGGGGGATACGACTCCTGGGACACCCGACAGATGTTTTTC. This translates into CACDSGGYDSWDTRQMFF.

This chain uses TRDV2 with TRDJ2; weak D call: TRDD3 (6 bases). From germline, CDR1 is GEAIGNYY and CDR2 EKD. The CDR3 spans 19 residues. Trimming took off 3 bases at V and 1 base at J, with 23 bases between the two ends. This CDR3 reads CACDSMAGGGPLLTAQLFF. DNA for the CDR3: TGTGCCTGTGACTCCATGGCCGGTGGGGGCCCCCTTTTGACAGCACAACTCTTCTTT.

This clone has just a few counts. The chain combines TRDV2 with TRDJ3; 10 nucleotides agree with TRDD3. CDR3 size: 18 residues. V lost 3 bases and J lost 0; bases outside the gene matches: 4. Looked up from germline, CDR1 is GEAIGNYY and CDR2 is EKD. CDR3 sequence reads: CACDAGDTRSWDTRQMFF. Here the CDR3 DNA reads TGTGCCTGTGACGCGGGGGATACGCGCTCCTGGGACACCCGACAGATGTTTTTC.

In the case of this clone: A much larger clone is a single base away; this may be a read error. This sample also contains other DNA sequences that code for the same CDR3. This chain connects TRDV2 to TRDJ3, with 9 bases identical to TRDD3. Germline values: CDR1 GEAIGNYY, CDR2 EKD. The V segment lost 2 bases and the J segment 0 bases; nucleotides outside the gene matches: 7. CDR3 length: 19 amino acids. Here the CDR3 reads CACDKVLGDSSWDTRQMFF. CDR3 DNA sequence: TGTGCCTGTGACAAAGTACTGGGGGACAGCTCCTGGGACACCCGACAGATGTTTTTC.

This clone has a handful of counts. The CDR3 loop reads CACDTTGDSWDTRQMFF. The CDR3 DNA is TGTGCCTGTGACACTACTGGGGATTCCTGGGACACCCGACAGATGTTTTTC. The rearrangement links TRDV2 to TRDJ3; 7 bases fit TRDD3. The CDR3 loop spans 17 amino acids. CDR1 and CDR2 from the germline V gene are GEAIGNYY and EKD. Losses at the gene ends were 1 base for V and 1 base for J; bases not matched to a gene: 3.